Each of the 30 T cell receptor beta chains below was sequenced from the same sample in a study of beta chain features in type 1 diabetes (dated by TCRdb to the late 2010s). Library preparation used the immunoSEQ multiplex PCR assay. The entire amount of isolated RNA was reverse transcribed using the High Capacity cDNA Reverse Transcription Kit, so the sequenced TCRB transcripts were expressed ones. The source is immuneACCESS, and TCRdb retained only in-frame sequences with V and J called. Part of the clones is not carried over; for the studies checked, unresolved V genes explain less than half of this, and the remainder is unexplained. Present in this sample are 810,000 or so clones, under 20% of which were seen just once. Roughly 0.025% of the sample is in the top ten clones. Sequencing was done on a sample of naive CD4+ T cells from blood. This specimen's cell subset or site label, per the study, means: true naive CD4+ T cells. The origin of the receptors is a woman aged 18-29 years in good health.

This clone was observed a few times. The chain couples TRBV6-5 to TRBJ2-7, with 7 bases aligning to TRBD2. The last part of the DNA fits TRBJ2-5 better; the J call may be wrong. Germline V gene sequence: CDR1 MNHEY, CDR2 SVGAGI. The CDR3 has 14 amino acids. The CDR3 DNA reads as TGTGCCAGCAGGGAACTAGCGAGGCAAGAGACCCAGTACTTC. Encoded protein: CASRELARQETQYF.

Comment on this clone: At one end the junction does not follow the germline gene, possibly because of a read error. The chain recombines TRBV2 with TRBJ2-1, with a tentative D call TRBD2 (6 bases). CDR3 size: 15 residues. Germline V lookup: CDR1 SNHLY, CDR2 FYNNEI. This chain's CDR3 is CASSQAGSSYNEQFF. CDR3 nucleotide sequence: TGTGCCAGCAGTCAAGCGGGTAGCTCCTACAATGAGCAGTTCTTC. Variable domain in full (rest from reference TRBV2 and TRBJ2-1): EPEVTQTPSHQVTQMGQEVILRCVPISNHLYFYWYRQILGQKVEFLVSFYNNEISEKSEIFDDQFSVERPDGSNFTLKIRSTKLEDSAMYFCASSQAGSSYNEQFFGPGTRLTVL.

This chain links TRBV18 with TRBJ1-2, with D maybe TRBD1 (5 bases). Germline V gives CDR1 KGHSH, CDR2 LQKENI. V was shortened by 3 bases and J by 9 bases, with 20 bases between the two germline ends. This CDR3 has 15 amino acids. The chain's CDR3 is CASSPTGSTPGSYTF. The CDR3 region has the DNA TGTGCCAGCTCACCCACCGGGTCGACACCAGGGAGCTACACCTTC.

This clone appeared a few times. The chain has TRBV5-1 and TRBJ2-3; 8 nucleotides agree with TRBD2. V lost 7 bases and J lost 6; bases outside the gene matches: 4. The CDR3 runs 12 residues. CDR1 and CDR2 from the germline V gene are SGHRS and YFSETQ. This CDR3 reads CASGRTSDTQYF. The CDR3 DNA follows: TGCGCCAGCGGTCGGACTAGCGATACGCAGTATTTT.

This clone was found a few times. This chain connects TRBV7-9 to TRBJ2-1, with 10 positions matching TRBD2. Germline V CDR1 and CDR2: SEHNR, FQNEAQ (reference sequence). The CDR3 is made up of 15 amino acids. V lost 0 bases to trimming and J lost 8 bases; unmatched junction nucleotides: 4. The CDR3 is CASSLAASGSYEQFF. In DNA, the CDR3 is TGTGCCAGCAGCTTAGCGGCTAGCGGGAGCTATGAGCAGTTCTTC.

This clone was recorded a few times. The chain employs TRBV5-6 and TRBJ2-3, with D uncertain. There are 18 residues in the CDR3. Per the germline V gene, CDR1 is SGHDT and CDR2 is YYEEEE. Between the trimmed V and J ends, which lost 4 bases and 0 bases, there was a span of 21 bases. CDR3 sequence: CASSNTLRSPSSTDTQYF. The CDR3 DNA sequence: TGTGCCAGCAGCAACACCCTCAGGAGCCCTTCTAGCACAGATACGCAGTATTTT.

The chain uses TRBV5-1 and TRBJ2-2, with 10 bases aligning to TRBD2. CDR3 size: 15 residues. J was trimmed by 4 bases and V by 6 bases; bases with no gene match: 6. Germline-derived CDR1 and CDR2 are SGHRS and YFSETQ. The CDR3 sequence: CASTTSGTGTGELFF. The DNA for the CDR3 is TGCGCCAGCACAACTAGCGGGACGGGCACCGGGGAGCTGTTTTTT.

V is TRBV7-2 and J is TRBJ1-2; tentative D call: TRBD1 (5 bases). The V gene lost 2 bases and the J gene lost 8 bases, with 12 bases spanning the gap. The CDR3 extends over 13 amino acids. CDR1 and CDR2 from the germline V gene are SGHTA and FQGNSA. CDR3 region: CASSLQGERGYTF. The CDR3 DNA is TGTGCCAGCAGCTTACAAGGGGAACGAGGCTACACCTTC.

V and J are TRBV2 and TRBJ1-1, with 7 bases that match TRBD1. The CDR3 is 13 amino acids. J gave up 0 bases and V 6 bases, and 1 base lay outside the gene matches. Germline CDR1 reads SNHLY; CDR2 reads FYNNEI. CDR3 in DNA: TGTGCCAGCAGGGGACAGCTGAACACTGAAGCTTTCTTT. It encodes CASRGQLNTEAFF.

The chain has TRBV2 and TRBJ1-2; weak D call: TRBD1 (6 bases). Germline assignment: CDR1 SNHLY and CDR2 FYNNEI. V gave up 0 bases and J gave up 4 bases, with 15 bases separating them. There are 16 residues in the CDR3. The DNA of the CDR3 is TGTGCCAGCAGTGAAGCGTCGAGGCAGGGGAGCTATGGCTACACCTTC. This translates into CASSEASRQGSYGYTF.

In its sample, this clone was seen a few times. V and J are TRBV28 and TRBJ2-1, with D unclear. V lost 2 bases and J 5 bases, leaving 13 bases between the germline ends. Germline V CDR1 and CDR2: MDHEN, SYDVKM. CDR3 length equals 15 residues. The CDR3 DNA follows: TGTGCCAGCAGTTTACCGGGTGTCGGCGACAATGAGCAGTTCTTC. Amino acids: CASSLPGVGDNEQFF.

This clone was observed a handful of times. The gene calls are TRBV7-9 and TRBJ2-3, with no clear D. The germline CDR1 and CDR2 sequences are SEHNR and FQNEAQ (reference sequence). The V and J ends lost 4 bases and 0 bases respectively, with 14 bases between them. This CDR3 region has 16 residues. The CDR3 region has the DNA TGTGCCAGCAGCTCTCTACTTGGGGTTAGCACAGATACGCAGTATTTT. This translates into CASSSLLGVSTDTQYF.

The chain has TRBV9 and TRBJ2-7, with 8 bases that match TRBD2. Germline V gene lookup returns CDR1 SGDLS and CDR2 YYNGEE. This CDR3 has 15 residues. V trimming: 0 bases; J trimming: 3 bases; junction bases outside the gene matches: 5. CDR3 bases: TGTGCCAGCAGCGTAGGGACTAGCAGAGACTACGAGCAGTACTTC. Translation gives CASSVGTSRDYEQYF.

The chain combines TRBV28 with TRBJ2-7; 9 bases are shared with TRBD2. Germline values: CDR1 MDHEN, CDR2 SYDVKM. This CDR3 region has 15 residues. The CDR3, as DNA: TGTGCTCCGTTTAGGACGGGGACTAGCCCGTGCGAGCAGTACTTC. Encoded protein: CAPFRTGTSPCEQYF. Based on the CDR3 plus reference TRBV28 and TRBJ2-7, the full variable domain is DVKVTQSSRYLVKRTGEKVFLECVQDMDHENMFWYRQDPGLGLRLIYFSYDVKMKEKGDIPEGYSVSREKKERFSLILESASTNQTSMYLCAPFRTGTSPCEQYFGPGTRLTVT.

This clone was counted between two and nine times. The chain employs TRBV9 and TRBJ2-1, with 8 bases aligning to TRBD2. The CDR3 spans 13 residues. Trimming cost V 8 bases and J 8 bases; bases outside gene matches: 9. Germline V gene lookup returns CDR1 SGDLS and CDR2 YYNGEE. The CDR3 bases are TGTGCCAGTTCGGGAGGGCCTTTCGATGAGCAGTTCTTC. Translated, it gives CASSGGPFDEQFF.

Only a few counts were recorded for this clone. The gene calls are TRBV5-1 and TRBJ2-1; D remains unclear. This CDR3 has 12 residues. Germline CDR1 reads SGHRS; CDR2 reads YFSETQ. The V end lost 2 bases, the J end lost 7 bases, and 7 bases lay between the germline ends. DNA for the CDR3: TGCGCCAGCAGCTTAGGAGAAAATGAGCAGTTCTTC. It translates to CASSLGENEQFF. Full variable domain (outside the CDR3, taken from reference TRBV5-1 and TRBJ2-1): KAGVTQTPRYLIKTRGQQVTLSCSPISGHRSVSWYQQTPGQGLQFLFEYFSETQRNKGNFPGRFSGRQFSNSRSEMNVSTLELGDSALYLCASSLGENEQFFGPGTRLTVL.

The CDR3 DNA reads as TGTGCCAGCAGCTTAGGATTACAGGATTCGGAAACCTTC. It is translated as CASSLGLQDSETF. The chain combines TRBV7-9 with TRBJ1-2; possibly TRBD1 for D (5 bases). The CDR3 sequence is 13 residues long. Germline V gene data show CDR1 as SEHNR and CDR2 as FQNEAQ (reference sequence). V gave up 1 base and J gave up 14 bases, with 17 bases separating them.

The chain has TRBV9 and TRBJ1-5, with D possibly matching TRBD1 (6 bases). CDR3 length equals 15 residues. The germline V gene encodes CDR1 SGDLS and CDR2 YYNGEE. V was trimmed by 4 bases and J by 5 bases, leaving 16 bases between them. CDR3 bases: TGTGCCAGCAGCCCCTCGGGACGGACAGATCAGCCCCAGCATTTT. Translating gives CASSPSGRTDQPQHF.

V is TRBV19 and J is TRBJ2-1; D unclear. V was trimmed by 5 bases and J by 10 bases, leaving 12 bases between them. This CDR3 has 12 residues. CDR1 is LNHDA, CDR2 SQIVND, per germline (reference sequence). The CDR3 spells CASSPRLGEQFF. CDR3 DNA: TGTGCCAGTAGTCCCAGACTCGGGGAGCAGTTCTTC. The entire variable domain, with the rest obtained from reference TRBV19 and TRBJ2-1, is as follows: DGGITQSPKYLFRKEGQNVTLSCEQNLNHDAMYWYRQDPGQGLRLIYYSQIVNDFQKGDIAEGYSVSREKKESFPLTVTSAQKNPTAFYLCASSPRLGEQFFGPGTRLTVL.

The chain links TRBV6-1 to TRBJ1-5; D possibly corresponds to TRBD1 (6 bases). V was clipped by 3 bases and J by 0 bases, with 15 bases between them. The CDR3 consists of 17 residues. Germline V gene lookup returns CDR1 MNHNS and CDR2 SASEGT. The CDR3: CASSDLPGHFSNQPQHF. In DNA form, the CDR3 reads TGTGCCAGCAGTGATCTTCCGGGACACTTTAGCAATCAGCCCCAGCATTTT.

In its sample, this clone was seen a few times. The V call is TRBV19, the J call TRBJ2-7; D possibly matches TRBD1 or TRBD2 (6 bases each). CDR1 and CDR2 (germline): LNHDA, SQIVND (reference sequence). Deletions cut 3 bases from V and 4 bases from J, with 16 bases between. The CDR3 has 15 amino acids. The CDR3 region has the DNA TGTGCCAGTAGTATTACAGGGACTGGAAAATACGAGCAGTACTTC. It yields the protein CASSITGTGKYEQYF.

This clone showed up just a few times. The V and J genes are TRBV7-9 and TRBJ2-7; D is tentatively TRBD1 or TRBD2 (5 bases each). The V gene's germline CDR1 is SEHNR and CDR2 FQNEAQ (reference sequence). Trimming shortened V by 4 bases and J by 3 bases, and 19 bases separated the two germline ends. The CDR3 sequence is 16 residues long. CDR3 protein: CASSYTVTGLHYEQYF. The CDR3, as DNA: TGTGCCAGCAGCTATACTGTAACAGGACTTCACTACGAGCAGTACTTC.

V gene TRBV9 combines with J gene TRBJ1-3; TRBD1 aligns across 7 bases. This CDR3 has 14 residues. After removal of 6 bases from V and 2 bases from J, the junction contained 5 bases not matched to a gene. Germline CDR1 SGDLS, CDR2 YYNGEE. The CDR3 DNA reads TGTGCCAGCAACCAAGGGACAGCTGGAAACACCATATATTTT. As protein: CASNQGTAGNTIYF.

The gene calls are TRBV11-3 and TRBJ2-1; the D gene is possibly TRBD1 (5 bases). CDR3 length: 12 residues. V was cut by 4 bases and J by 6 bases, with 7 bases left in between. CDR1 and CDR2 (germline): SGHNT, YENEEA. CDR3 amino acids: CASSYTGNEQFF. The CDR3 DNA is TGTGCCAGCAGCTATACAGGCAATGAGCAGTTCTTC.

The CDR3 reads CASSPWGQGAPGEQYF. The DNA for the CDR3 is TGTGCCAGCAGTCCATGGGGCCAGGGGGCTCCGGGAGAGCAGTACTTC. This chain links TRBV28 with TRBJ2-7; TRBD1 aligns across 8 bases. The CDR3 consists of 16 residues. Losses at the gene ends were 5 bases for V and 7 bases for J; bases not matched to a gene: 16. The germline gives CDR1 MDHEN, CDR2 SYDVKM. Complete variable domain (other parts from reference TRBV28 and TRBJ2-7): DVKVTQSSRYLVKRTGEKVFLECVQDMDHENMFWYRQDPGLGLRLIYFSYDVKMKEKGDIPEGYSVSREKKERFSLILESASTNQTSMYLCASSPWGQGAPGEQYFGPGTRLTVT.

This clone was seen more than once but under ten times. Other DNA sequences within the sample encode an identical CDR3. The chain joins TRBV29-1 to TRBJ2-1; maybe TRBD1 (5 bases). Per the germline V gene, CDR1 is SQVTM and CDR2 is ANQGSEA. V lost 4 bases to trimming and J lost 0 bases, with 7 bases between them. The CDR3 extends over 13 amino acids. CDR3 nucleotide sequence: TGCAGCGTTGGACAGTCCTCCTACAATGAGCAGTTCTTC. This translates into CSVGQSSYNEQFF.

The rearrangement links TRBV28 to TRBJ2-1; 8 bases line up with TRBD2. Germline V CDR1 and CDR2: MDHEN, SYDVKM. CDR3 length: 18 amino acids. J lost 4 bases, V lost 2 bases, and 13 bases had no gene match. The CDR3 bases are TGTGCCAGCAGTTTAATAGCGGGGAGGACTTGGGGTTACAATGAGCAGTTCTTC. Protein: CASSLIAGRTWGYNEQFF.

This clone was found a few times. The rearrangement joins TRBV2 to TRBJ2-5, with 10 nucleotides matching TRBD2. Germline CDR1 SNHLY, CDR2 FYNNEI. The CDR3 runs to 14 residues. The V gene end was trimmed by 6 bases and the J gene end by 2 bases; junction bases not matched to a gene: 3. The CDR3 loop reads CASRRTSGQETQYF. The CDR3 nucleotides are TGTGCCAGCAGGCGGACTAGCGGACAAGAGACCCAGTACTTC.

The CDR3, as DNA: TGTGCCAGCAGGGTGATGAGCCCTAGCACAGATACGCAGTATTTT. It yields the protein CASRVMSPSTDTQYF. The rearrangement joins TRBV2 to TRBJ2-3, with D unresolved. Trimming pared 6 bases from V and 0 bases from J, leaving 13 bases between. The CDR3 has 15 amino acids. Germline CDR1 is SNHLY and CDR2 is FYNNEI.

The CDR3 protein is CASSVRRVLTHHGELFF. The CDR3 nucleotides are TGTGCCAGCAGCGTGCGACGGGTTTTAACCCATCACGGGGAGCTGTTTTTT. The chain links TRBV7-3 to TRBJ2-2; D is unclear. The germline V gene encodes CDR1 SGHTA and CDR2 FQGTGA. The CDR3 consists of 17 residues. V was cut by 5 bases and J by 7 bases, with 23 bases left in between.